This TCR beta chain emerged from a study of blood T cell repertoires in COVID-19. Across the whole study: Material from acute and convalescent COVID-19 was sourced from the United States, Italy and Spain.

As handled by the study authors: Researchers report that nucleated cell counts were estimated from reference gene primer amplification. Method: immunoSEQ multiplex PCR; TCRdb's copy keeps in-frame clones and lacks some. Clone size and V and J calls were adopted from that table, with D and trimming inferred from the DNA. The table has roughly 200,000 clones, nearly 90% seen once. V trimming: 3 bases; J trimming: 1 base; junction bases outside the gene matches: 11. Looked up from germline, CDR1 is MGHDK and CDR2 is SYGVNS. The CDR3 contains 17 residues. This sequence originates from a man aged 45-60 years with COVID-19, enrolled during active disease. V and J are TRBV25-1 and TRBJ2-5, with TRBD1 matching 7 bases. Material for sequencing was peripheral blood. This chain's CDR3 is CASSDDRQGSFQETQYF. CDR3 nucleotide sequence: TGTGCCAGCAGTGACGACCGACAGGGAAGTTTCCAAGAGACCCAGTACTTC.